This passage covers 13 T cell receptor beta chains from one sample sequenced in a study of OX40 agonist ivuxolimab in advanced cancers. Only in-frame clones appear in the TCRdb table, and some are missing; sequencing was by immunoSEQ multiplex PCR. The sample yields about 47,000 clones, around nine tenths seen once. The input for sequencing was CD4+ or CD8+ T cells sorted from blood, taken in a trial of the OX40 agonist ivuxolimab. These receptors originate from an adult with an advanced solid tumor such as melanoma, head and neck, liver or kidney cancer.

This chain uses TRBV19 with TRBJ1-4; D possibly corresponds to TRBD1 (6 bases). The CDR3 sequence is 16 residues long. The V and J ends lost 4 bases and 2 bases respectively, with 14 bases between them. Germline values: CDR1 LNHDA, CDR2 SQIVND (reference sequence). The CDR3 bases are TGTGCCAGTAGTACCATGGGGGGCGCGACTAATGAAAAACTGTTTTTT. Translated, it gives CASSTMGGATNEKLFF.

The chain couples TRBV2 to TRBJ1-4, with a possible D match to TRBD1 (6 bases). Germline CDR1 and CDR2: SNHLY and FYNNEI. The CDR3 has 14 amino acids. The V and J ends lost 6 bases and 3 bases respectively, with 11 bases between them. Here the CDR3 reads CASRPQGPNEKLFF. The CDR3 coding sequence is TGTGCCAGCAGGCCCCAGGGGCCTAATGAAAAACTGTTTTTT.

The gene calls are TRBV4-2 and TRBJ2-6, with no clear D. CDR1 and CDR2 from the germline V gene are LGHNA and YNFKEQ. CDR3 length: 17 amino acids. V lost 3 bases, J lost 0 bases, and 12 bases lay in between. The CDR3 is CASSQAGAYSGANVLTF. The CDR3, as DNA: TGTGCCAGCAGCCAGGCTGGCGCTTACTCTGGGGCCAACGTCCTGACTTTC.

The chain combines TRBV7-6 with TRBJ1-3; D remains unclear. The CDR3 contains 14 residues. Germline V gene lookup returns CDR1 SGHVS and CDR2 FNYEAQ. Deletions cut 1 base from V and 0 bases from J, with 4 bases between. CDR3 sequence (DNA): TGTGCCAGCAGCTTAGGTGTCTCTGGAAACACCATATATTTT. As protein: CASSLGVSGNTIYF.

This chain uses TRBV7-3 with TRBJ2-1; 7 bases map to TRBD2. The CDR3 has 16 amino acids. Looked up from germline, CDR1 is SGHTA and CDR2 is FQGTGA. With 4 bases clipped from V and 6 bases from J, the junction kept 12 bases outside the gene matches. This CDR3 is CASSSQPSGIPNEQFF. In DNA form, the CDR3 reads TGTGCCAGCAGCTCCCAACCAAGCGGGATTCCCAATGAGCAGTTCTTC. The complete variable domain, with remaining parts taken from reference TRBV7-3 and TRBJ2-1, reads GAGVSQTPSNKVTEKGKYVELRCDPISGHTALYWYRQSLGQGPEFLIYFQGTGAADDSGLPNDRFFAVRPEGSVSTLKIQRTERGDSAVYLCASSSQPSGIPNEQFFGPGTRLTVL.

The rearrangement links TRBV11-1 to TRBJ2-7; 10 bases match TRBD1. Germline CDR1 reads SGHAT; CDR2 reads FQDESV (reference sequence). Trimming at V came to 4 bases and at J to 6 bases, leaving 9 bases not matched to a gene. The CDR3 extends over 15 amino acids. The CDR3: CASSSRDRGNGEQYF. Here the CDR3 DNA reads TGTGCCAGCAGCTCCCGGGACAGGGGAAATGGCGAGCAGTACTTC.

V gene TRBV11-1 combines with J gene TRBJ2-7; D remains ambiguous. CDR1 is SGHAT, CDR2 FQDESV, per germline (reference sequence). This CDR3 contains 12 residues. Between the trimmed V and J ends, which lost 8 bases and 0 bases, there was a span of 8 bases. The CDR3 sequence is CASRRSSYEQYF. Written as DNA, the CDR3 is TGTGCCAGCCGGAGAAGCTCCTACGAGCAGTACTTC.

In its sample, this clone was seen a few times. The V call is TRBV18, the J call TRBJ2-7; D remains unclear. V shed 5 bases and J shed 6 bases, with 11 bases lying between them. The germline V gene encodes CDR1 KGHSH and CDR2 LQKENI. The CDR3 spans 12 residues. DNA for the CDR3: TGTGCCAGCTCAGGCACCCGTCGCGAGCAGTACTTC. Its protein is CASSGTRREQYF.

The CDR3 DNA is TGTGCCAGCTCACCAAGACAAGAGGCCCAGGCCTACGAGCAGTACTTC. This gives the protein CASSPRQEAQAYEQYF. This rearrangement joins TRBV18 to TRBJ2-7; D unresolved. V was trimmed by 2 bases and J by 2 bases, leaving 16 bases between them. Germline V gene lookup returns CDR1 KGHSH and CDR2 LQKENI. The CDR3 is 16 residues long.

DNA of the CDR3: TGTGCCAGCAGCATGAGTGGATCGCCTTTGAACACTGAAGCTTTCTTT. Amino acids: CASSMSGSPLNTEAFF. This chain joins TRBV11-2 and TRBJ1-1; D is ambiguous. Trimming stripped 5 bases from V and 0 bases from J, with 16 bases between. CDR3 length: 16 amino acids. Germline V gives CDR1 SGHAT, CDR2 FQNNGV.

CDR3 DNA: TGCGCCAGCAGCTTGAAGAGCGCCGGGGAGCTGTTTTTT. Translating it yields CASSLKSAGELFF. The V and J genes are TRBV5-1 and TRBJ2-2; D not resolved. The CDR3 covers 13 residues. Germline values: CDR1 SGHRS, CDR2 YFSETQ. Trimming took off 1 base at V and 6 bases at J, with 7 bases between the two ends.

The CDR3 DNA reads as TGTGCCAGTAGCCGGACAGGAAGCTCCTACGAGCAGTACTTC. Amino acids: CASSRTGSSYEQYF. The V and J genes are TRBV19 and TRBJ2-7, with TRBD1 matching 7 bases. V dropped 6 bases and J dropped 0; count of bases not matched to a gene: 5. The CDR3 runs 14 residues. The germline gives CDR1 LNHDA, CDR2 SQIVND (reference sequence).

The chain uses TRBV7-9 and TRBJ2-3; 13 nucleotides match TRBD2. The J segment lost 5 bases and the V segment lost 5 bases, leaving 4 bases of the junction unmatched. Germline CDR1 SEHNR, CDR2 FQNEAQ (reference sequence). The CDR3 has 15 amino acids. CDR3 residues: CASSTTSGRLDTQYF. The DNA of the CDR3 is TGTGCCAGCAGCACGACTAGCGGGAGGTTAGATACGCAGTATTTT.